The clone carrying this TCR beta chain was observed a few times. Germline V CDR1 and CDR2: SGHRS, YFSETQ. The V segment lost 2 bases and the J segment 10 bases; nucleotides outside the gene matches: 5. This CDR3 is built from 15 residues. Sequencing used immunoSEQ multiplex PCR; TCRdb keeps in-frame clones, though not all of them. The sample gives a few hundred thousand clones, 86% of which show up once; roughly a tenth is in the top ten. Patients of the Seattle cohort, enrolled during active infection, were followed longitudinally. The sample comes from a study of blood T cell repertoires in COVID-19. On the study more broadly: Sample material is recorded as cDNA or gDNA derived from T cells, B-cell-depleted T cells, or PBMCs.

This chain connects TRBV5-1 to TRBJ1-6; 11 bases line up with TRBD1. The TCR originated in a woman aged 45-60 years with COVID-19, enrolled during active disease. Sequenced sample: peripheral blood. The DNA for the CDR3 is TGCGCCAGCAGCTTTCGGACAGGGGGCAACTCACCCCTCCACTTT. This translates into CASSFRTGGNSPLHF.